Listed below are T cell receptor beta chains from one sample, sequenced in a study of T cells after yellow fever vaccination. TCRdb passed the 5' RACE reads through MiXCR, listing each CDR3 protein once. Of under 150,000 distinct CDR3 sequences in the sample, about 16% were seen once. The material sequenced was CD8+ T cells sorted from PBMCs, taken 5 days after the yellow fever booster vaccination. These receptors came from a young man who received the YFV17D yellow fever vaccine. CDR3s leave out the opening cysteine and the closing phenylalanine or tryptophan. The order of the fields is V gene, J gene, CDR3 protein.

TRBV6-2/TRBV6-3	TRBJ2-1	ASSSWAGTRYNEQF
TRBV7-9	TRBJ2-1	ASSPQGVPYNEQF
TRBV27	TRBJ1-3	ASSLGRDNTIY
TRBV18	TRBJ1-4	ASSRTQRATNEKLF
TRBV12-3/TRBV12-4	TRBJ1-1	ASTPGTEAF
TRBV20-1	TRBJ2-7	SAREGGAGYEQY
TRBV20-1	TRBJ2-7	SARSKGLYEQY
TRBV6-1	TRBJ1-5	ASQTDRAFHQPQH
TRBV19	TRBJ1-1	ASVDRGSTEAF
TRBV7-9	TRBJ2-2	ASSPKGVLDTGELF
TRBV20-1	TRBJ1-4	SATQQGEKLF
TRBV2	TRBJ2-1	ASSTTASYNEQF
TRBV6-6	TRBJ1-3	ASSPDRAGNTIY
TRBV20-1	TRBJ2-5	SASRLAEGARYQETQY
TRBV4-3	TRBJ2-2	ASSQDPGSTGELF
TRBV3-1	TRBJ2-1	ASSPQGASYNEQF
TRBV7-3	TRBJ2-3	ASSFGGPTDTQY
TRBV5-1	TRBJ2-5	ASSPRPLKTQY
TRBV9	TRBJ1-4	ASSVGLPTGGYEKLF
TRBV20-1	TRBJ1-1	SALDRGPPTEAF
TRBV4-3	TRBJ2-2	ASSQDPGPNTGELF
TRBV12-3/TRBV12-4	TRBJ1-5	ASSLGRIGNQPQH
TRBV24-1	TRBJ2-1	ATGTSGGNEQF
TRBV7-8	TRBJ2-7	ASSPGRIFWEQY
TRBV7-9	TRBJ2-5	ASSWIAASLETQY
TRBV4-1	TRBJ2-1	ASSQDTGRVNNEQF
TRBV15	TRBJ2-2	ATSRDHRGRPGELF
TRBV12-3/TRBV12-4	TRBJ2-3	ASSPLGSGGNTDTQY
TRBV12-3/TRBV12-4	TRBJ2-1	ASSPAGHEQF
TRBV4-3	TRBJ2-1	ASSKGLGDPNEQF
TRBV29-1	TRBJ1-2	SVRTGTYVGYT
TRBV12-3/TRBV12-4	TRBJ1-4	ASGGTGAGEKLF